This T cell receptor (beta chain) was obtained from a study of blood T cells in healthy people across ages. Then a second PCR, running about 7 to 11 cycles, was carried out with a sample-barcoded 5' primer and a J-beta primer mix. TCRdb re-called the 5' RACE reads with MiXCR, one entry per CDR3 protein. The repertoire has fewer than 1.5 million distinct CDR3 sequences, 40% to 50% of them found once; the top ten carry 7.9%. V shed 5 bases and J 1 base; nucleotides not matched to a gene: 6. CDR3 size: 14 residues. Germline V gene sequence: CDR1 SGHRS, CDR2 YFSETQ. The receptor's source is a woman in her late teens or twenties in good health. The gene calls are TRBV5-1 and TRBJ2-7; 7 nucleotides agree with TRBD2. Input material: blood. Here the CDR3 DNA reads TGCGCCAGCAGTGAGGGGACTACATCCTACGAGCAGTACTTC. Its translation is CASSEGTTSYEQYF.